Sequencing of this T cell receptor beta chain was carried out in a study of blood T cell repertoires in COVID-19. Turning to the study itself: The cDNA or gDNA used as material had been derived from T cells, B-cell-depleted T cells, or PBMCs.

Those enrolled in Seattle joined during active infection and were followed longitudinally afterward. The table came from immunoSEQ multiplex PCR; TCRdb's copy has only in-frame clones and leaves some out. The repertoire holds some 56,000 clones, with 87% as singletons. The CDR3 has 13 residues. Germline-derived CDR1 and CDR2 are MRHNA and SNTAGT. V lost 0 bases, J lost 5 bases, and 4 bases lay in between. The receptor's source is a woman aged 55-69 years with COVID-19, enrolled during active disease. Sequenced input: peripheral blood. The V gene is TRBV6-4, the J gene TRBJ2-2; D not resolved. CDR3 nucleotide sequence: TGTGCCAGCAGTGACTCGACAACCGGGGAGCTGTTTTTT. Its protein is CASSDSTTGELFF.